These 9 T cell receptor beta chains came from one sample sequenced in a study of T cell repertoires in cytomegalovirus infection. In TCRdb, the reads were re-called with MiXCR into one record per CDR3 protein. In the table there are 40,000 to 55,000 distinct CDR3 sequences, 20% to 25% of which are singletons. The antigens for these receptors are not known. This specimen consisted of CD8+ T cells from cultured PBMCs, obtained from culture after CMV antigen stimulation. These receptors all stem from a human donor in good health (CMV status not recorded). Some clones in this sample may be carry-over from other donors' samples.

This sequence joins TRBV19 and TRBJ1-3, with D possibly being TRBD1 (5 bases). Trimming took off 5 bases at V and 4 bases at J, with 18 bases between the two ends. This CDR3 region has 16 residues. CDR1 is LNHDA, CDR2 SQIVND, per germline (reference sequence). CDR3 protein: CASSSRTQTSGNTIYF. The CDR3 bases are TGTGCCAGTAGTTCCCGGACACAGACATCAGGAAACACCATATATTTT.

The chain uses TRBV5-6 and TRBJ2-7; perhaps TRBD1 as D (6 bases). V was cut by 5 bases and J by 4 bases, with 10 bases left in between. CDR3 length equals 12 residues. Germline CDR1 SGHDT, CDR2 YYEEEE. The CDR3 DNA reads TGTGCCAGCAGGCAAACAGGGTACGAGCAGTACTTC. It encodes CASRQTGYEQYF. Full variable domain (remainder filled in from reference TRBV5-6 and TRBJ2-7): DAGVTQSPTHLIKTRGQQVTLRCSPKSGHDTVSWYQQALGQGPQFIFQYYEEEERQRGNFPDRFSGHQFPNYSSELNVNALLLGDSALYLCASRQTGYEQYFGPGTRLTVT.

The V gene is TRBV27, the J gene TRBJ1-5; D is unclear. The CDR3 is 13 amino acids. The V and J ends lost 4 bases and 2 bases respectively, with 6 bases between them. Germline-derived CDR1 and CDR2 are MNHEY and SMNVEV (reference sequence). DNA for the CDR3: TGTGCCAGCAGTTACGGAGGCAATCAGCCCCAGCATTTT. It yields the protein CASSYGGNQPQHF.

The CDR3 protein is CASSLKVFEQYF. For the CDR3, the DNA is TGTGCCAGCAGTTTAAAGGTGTTCGAGCAGTACTTC. The gene calls are TRBV12-3 or TRBV12-4 and TRBJ2-7; D ambiguous. Trimming took off 2 bases at V and 6 bases at J, with 8 bases between the two ends. The CDR3 consists of 12 residues.

The chain is built from TRBV7-2 and TRBJ2-6; D perhaps matches TRBD1 (6 bases). This CDR3 region has 17 residues. The V gene lost 7 bases and the J gene lost 0 bases, with 16 bases spanning the gap. Germline V gives CDR1 SGHTA, CDR2 FQGNSA. The CDR3 loop reads CASILDRVDSGANVLTF. DNA for the CDR3: TGTGCCAGCATCCTGGACAGAGTTGACTCTGGGGCCAACGTCCTGACTTTC.

The gene calls are TRBV5-6 and TRBJ2-2, with 7 bases identical to TRBD2. This CDR3 comprises 14 residues. CDR1 and CDR2 (germline): SGHDT, YYEEEE. Trimming at V came to 4 bases and at J to 2 bases, leaving 2 bases not matched to a gene. CDR3 protein: CASSGTINTGELFF. Written as DNA, the CDR3 is TGTGCCAGCAGCGGGACTATTAACACCGGGGAGCTGTTTTTT.

The chain combines TRBV9 with TRBJ1-4; 8 bases align to TRBD1. The germline V gene encodes CDR1 SGDLS and CDR2 YYNGEE. The CDR3 is made up of 15 amino acids. V was pared by 3 bases and J by 7 bases, with 8 bases of the junction left unmatched. CDR3 sequence: CASSEGTGHFEKLFF. Here the CDR3 DNA reads TGTGCCAGCAGCGAGGGGACAGGTCATTTTGAAAAACTGTTTTTT.

CDR3 residues: CASSSGSGGPSDTQYF. In nucleotides, the CDR3 is TGTGCCAGCAGTTCTGGATCGGGGGGACCATCAGATACGCAGTATTTT. This sequence joins TRBV7-2 and TRBJ2-3, with TRBD2 matching over 7 bases. The CDR3 is made up of 16 amino acids. J gave up 4 bases and V 6 bases, and 13 bases lay outside the gene matches. Germline V CDR1 and CDR2: SGHTA, FQGNSA.

This clonotype was detected a few times. The J gene is TRBJ1-1, the V gene TRBV7-9; possible D gene TRBD1, 6 bases. The CDR3 covers 14 residues. Trimming removed 8 bases from V and 7 bases from J, with 20 bases in between. Germline loops: CDR1 SEHNR, CDR2 FQNEAQ (reference sequence). CDR3 nucleotide sequence: TGTGCCAGCGGTGCCCACGGGCAGGGGAATGAAGCTTTCTTT. It yields the protein CASGAHGQGNEAFF.